This entry features one T cell receptor (beta chain) sequence. What it recognizes is unknown. The entry originates in a study of T cell responses to AZD1222 COVID-19 vaccine. The CDR3 spans 15 residues. Trimming stripped 2 bases from V and 2 bases from J, with 13 bases between. CDR1 and CDR2 from the germline V gene are MNHEY and SVGAGI. Study-level points and caveats: Unmutated variant regions are reportedly targeted by nearly half of spike-specific TCRs. CD4 TCRs linked to vaccination spanned spike, dominating at 160-218 and 743-854. Seropositive status at baseline applied to only five to seven AZD1222 recipients. The donor group comprised mostly white British people and more females; the analysis possibly underestimated clonal diversity.

Sequencing used immunoSEQ multiplex PCR; TCRdb keeps in-frame clones, though not all of them. The sample yields about 120,000 clones, 88% seen once. The sequence came from an adult in good health. This chain connects TRBV6-5 to TRBJ2-7; D gene unclear. The material was peripheral blood, obtained on day 0 of AZD1222 vaccination. The CDR3 is CASSYGSGPAYEQYF. The CDR3, as DNA: TGTGCCAGCAGTTACGGTTCCGGGCCGGCCTACGAGCAGTACTTC.